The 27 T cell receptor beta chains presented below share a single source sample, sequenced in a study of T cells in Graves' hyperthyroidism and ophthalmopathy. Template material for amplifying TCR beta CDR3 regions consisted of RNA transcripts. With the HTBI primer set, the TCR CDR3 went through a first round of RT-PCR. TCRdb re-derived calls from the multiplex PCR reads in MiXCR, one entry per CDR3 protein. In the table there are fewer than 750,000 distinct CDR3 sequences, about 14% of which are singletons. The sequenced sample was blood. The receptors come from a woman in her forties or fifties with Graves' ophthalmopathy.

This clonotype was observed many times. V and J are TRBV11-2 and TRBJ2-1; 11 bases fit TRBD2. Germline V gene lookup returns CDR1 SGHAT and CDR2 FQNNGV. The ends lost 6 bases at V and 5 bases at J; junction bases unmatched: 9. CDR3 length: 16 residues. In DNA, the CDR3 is TGTGCCAGCAGACCTAATAGCGGGAGGGCCAACAATGAGCAGTTCTTC. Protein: CASRPNSGRANNEQFF.

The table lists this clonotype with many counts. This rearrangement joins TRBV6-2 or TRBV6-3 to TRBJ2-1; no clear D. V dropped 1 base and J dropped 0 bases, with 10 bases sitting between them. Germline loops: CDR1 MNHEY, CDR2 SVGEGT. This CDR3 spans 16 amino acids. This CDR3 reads CASSYFGGGSYNEQFF. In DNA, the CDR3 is TGTGCCAGCAGTTACTTTGGCGGTGGCTCCTACAATGAGCAGTTCTTC.

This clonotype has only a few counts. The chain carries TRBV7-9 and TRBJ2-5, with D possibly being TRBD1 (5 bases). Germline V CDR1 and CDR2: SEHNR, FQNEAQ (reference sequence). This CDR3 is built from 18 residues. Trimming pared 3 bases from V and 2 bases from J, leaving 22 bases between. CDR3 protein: CASSLTDSAKSFQETQYF. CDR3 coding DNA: TGTGCCAGCAGCTTGACCGACAGCGCTAAATCTTTTCAAGAGACCCAGTACTTC. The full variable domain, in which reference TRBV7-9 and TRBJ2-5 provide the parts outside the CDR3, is DTGVSQNPRHKITKRGQNVTFRCDPISEHNRLYWYRQTLGQGPEFLTYFQNEAQLEKSRLLSDRFSAERPKGSFSTLEIQRTEQGDSAMYLCASSLTDSAKSFQETQYFGPGTRLLVL.

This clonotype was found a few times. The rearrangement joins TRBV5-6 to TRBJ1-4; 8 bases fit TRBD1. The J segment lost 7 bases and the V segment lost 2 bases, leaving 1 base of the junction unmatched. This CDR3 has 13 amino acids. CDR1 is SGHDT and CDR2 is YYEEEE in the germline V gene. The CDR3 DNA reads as TGTGCCAGCAGCTTTGACAGGGGTGAAAAACTGTTTTTT. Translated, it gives CASSFDRGEKLFF.

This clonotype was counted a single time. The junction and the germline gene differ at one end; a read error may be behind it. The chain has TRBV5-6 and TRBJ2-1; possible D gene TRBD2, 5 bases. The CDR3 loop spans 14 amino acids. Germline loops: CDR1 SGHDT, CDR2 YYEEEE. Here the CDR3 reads CASSRITGSNEQFF. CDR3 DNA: TGCGCCAGCAGCCGAATAACGGGGAGTAATGAGCAGTTCTTC.

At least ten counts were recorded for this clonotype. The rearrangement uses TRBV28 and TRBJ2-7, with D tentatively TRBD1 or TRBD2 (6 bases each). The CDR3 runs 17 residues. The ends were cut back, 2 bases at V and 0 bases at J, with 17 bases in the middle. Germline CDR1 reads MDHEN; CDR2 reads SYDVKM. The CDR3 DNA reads TGTGCCAGCAGTTTAGTCGGCGGGACACCCCACTCCTACGAGCAGTACTTC. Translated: CASSLVGGTPHSYEQYF.

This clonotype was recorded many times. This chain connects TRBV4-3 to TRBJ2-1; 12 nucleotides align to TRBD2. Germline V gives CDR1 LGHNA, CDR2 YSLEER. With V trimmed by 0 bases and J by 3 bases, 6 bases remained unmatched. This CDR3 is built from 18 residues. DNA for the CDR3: TGCGCCAGCAGCCAAGATCGGCTAGCGGGAGGGGTCTACAATGAGCAGTTCTTC. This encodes CASSQDRLAGGVYNEQFF.

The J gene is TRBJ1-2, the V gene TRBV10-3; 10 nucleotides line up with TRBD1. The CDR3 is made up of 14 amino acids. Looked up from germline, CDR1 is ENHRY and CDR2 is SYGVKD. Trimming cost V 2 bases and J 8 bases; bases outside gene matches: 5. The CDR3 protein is CAISEPDRGHGYTF. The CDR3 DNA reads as TGTGCCATCAGTGAGCCAGACAGGGGGCACGGCTACACCTTC.

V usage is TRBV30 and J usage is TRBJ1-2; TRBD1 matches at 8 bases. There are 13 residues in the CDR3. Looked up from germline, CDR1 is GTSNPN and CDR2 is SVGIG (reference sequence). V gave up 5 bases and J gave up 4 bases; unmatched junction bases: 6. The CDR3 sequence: CAWVTGATYGYTF. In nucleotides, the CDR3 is TGTGCCTGGGTGACAGGGGCGACCTATGGCTACACCTTC.

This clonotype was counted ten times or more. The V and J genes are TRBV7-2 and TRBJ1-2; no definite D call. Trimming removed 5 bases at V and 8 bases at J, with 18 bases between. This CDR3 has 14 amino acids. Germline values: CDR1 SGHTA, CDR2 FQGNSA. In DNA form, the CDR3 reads TGTGCCAGCAGCCCCGGGCCCCCGACCGGCGGCTACACCTTC. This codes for CASSPGPPTGGYTF.

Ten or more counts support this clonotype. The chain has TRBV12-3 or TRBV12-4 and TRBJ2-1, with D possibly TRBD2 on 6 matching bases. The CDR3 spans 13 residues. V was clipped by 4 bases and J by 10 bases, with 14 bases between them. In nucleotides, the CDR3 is TGTGCCAGCAGTTCCCGACTAGGTAGCGAGCAGTTCTTC. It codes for CASSSRLGSEQFF.

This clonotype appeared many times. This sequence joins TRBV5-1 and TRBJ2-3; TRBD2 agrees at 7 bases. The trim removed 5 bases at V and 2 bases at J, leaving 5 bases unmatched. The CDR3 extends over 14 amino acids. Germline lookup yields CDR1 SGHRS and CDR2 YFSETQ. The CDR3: CASRRGTNTDTQYF. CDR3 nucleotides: TGCGCCAGCAGACGTGGGACTAACACAGATACGCAGTATTTT.

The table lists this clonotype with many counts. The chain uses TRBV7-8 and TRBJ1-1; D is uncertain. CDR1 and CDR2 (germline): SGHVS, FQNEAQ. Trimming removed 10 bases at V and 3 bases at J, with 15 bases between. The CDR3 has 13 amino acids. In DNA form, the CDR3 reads TGTGCCACCGGGAGCTTCTCATACACTGAAGCTTTCTTT. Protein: CATGSFSYTEAFF.

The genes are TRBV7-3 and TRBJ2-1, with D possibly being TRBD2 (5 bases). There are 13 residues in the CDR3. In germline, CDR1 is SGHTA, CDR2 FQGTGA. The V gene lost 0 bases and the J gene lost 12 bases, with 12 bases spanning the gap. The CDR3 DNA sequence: TGTGCCAGCAGCTTAACTGGCGGTCGGGGGCAGTTCTTC. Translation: CASSLTGGRGQFF.

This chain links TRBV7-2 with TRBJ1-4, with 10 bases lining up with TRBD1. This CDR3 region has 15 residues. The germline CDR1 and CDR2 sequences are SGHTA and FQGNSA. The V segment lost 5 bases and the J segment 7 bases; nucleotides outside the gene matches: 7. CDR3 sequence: CASSVGQGTGEKLFF. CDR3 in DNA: TGTGCCAGCAGCGTGGGACAGGGGACGGGTGAAAAACTGTTTTTT.

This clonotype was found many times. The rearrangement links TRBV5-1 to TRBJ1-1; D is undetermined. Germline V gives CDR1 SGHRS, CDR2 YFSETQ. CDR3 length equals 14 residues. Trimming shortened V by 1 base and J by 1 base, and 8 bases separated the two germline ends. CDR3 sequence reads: CASSLLGSNTEAFF. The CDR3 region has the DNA TGCGCCAGCAGCTTGCTGGGATCGAACACTGAAGCTTTCTTT.

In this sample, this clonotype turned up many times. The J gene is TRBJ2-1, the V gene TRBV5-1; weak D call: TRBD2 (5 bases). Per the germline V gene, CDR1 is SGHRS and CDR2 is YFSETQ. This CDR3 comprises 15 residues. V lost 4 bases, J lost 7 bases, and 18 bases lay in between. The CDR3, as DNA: TGCGCCAGCAGCCAGCAGAGGAGCGGAGCAAATGAGCAGTTCTTC. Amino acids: CASSQQRSGANEQFF.

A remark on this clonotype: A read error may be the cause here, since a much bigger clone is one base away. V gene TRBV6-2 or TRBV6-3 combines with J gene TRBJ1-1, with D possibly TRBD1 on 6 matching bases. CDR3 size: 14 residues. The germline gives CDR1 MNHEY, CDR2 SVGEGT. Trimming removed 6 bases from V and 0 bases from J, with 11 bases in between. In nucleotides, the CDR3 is TGTGCCAGCAGGAACGGACAGATGAACACTGAAGCTTTCTTT. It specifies CASRNGQMNTEAFF.

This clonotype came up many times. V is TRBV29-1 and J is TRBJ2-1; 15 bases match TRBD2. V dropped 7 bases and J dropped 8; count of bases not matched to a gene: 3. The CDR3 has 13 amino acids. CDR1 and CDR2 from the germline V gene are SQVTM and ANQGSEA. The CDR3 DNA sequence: TGCAGCGCCTGGACTAGCGGGAGGGATGAGCAGTTCTTC. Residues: CSAWTSGRDEQFF.

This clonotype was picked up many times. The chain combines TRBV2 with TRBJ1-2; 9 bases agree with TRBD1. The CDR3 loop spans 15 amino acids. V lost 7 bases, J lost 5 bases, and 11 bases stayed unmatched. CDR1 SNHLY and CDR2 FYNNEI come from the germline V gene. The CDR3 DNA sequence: TGTGCCAGCAATCCAGGGACAGGGTATCGATATGGCTACACCTTC. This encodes CASNPGTGYRYGYTF.

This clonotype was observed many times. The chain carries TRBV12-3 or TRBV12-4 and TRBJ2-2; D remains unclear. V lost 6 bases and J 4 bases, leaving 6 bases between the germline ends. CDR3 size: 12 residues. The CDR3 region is CASRRATGELFF. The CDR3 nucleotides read TGTGCCAGCAGGCGTGCCACCGGGGAGCTGTTTTTT.

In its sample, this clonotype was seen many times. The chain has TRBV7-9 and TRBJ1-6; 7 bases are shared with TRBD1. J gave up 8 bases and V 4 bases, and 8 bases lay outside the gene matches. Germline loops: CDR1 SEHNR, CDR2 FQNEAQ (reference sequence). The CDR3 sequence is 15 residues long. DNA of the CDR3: TGTGCCAGCAGCTCGAATCGGGACAGCGATTCACCCCTCCACTTT. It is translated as CASSSNRDSDSPLHF.

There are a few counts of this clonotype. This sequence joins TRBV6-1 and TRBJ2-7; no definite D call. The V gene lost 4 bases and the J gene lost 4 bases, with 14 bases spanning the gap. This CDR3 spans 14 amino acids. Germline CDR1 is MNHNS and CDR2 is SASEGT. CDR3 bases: TGTGCCAGCAGTGTAGGGCATGGGCCTTACGAGCAGTACTTC. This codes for CASSVGHGPYEQYF.

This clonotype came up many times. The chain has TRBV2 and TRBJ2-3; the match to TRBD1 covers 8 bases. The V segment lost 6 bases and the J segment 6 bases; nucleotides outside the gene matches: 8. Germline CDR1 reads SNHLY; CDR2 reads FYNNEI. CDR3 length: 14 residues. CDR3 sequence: CASRGQEGYDTQYF. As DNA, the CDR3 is TGTGCCAGCAGGGGACAGGAAGGGTACGATACGCAGTATTTT.

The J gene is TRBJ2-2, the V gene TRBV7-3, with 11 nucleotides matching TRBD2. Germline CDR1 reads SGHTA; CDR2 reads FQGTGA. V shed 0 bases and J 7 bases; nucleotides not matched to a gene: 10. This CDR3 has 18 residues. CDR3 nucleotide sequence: TGTGCCAGCAGCTTAACGCCCCTAGCGGGAGGACTATACGGGGAGCTGTTTTTT. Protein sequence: CASSLTPLAGGLYGELFF.

For the CDR3, the DNA is TGCAGTGCTAGTCTTGGGGGCGGCTATGGCTACACCTTC. Translating gives CSASLGGGYGYTF. The chain employs TRBV20-1 and TRBJ1-2; D perhaps matches TRBD1 (6 bases). Germline V gene sequence: CDR1 DFQATT, CDR2 SNEGSKA (reference sequence). CDR3 length: 13 residues. V was pared by 3 bases and J by 4 bases, with 12 bases between.

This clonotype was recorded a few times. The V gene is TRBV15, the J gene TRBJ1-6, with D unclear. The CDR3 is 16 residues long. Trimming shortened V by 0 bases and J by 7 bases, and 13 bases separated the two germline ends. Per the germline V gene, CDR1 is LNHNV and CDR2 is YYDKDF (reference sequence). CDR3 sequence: CATSRDVRGSNSPLHF. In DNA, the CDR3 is TGTGCCACCAGCAGAGACGTCCGGGGTAGCAATTCACCCCTCCACTTT.